The 22 T cell receptor beta chains in this list originate from one sample, sequenced in a study of blood T cells in healthy people across ages. Together with a sample-barcoded 5' primer, a J-beta primer mix was included in a second PCR lasting about 7 to 12 cycles. TCRdb reanalysed the 5' RACE reads using MiXCR and keeps one entry per CDR3 protein. The sample includes around 1,700,000 distinct CDR3 sequences, over 25% of them seen just once. Sequencing was done on a sample of blood. Receptor source: a woman aged 25-40 years in good health.

This clonotype was seen more than once but under ten times. V is TRBV6-1 and J is TRBJ2-6; maybe TRBD2 (5 bases). Germline CDR1 and CDR2: MNHNS and SASEGT. The CDR3 sequence is 19 residues long. The V gene lost 3 bases and the J gene lost 4 bases, with 22 bases spanning the gap. CDR3 protein: CASSEVGVLVSYGANVLTF. CDR3 nucleotide sequence: TGTGCCAGCAGTGAGGTCGGGGTCCTCGTTTCTTACGGGGCCAACGTCCTGACTTTC.

The V gene is TRBV20-1, the J gene TRBJ1-6; D ambiguous. The V gene lost 3 bases and the J gene lost 0 bases, with 18 bases spanning the gap. Germline loops: CDR1 DFQATT, CDR2 SNEGSKA (reference sequence). The CDR3 is 18 amino acids. CDR3 DNA: TGCAGTGCTAGTAACGGGGTGGGCAGACGCTCCTATAATTCACCCCTCCACTTT. As protein: CSASNGVGRRSYNSPLHF.

This clonotype was recorded at least ten times. This chain links TRBV12-3 or TRBV12-4 with TRBJ2-7; D unresolved. The CDR3 is 12 amino acids. V was clipped by 3 bases and J by 3 bases, with 6 bases between them. The CDR3, as DNA: TGTGCCAGCAGTTTTGCCAGCTACGAGCAGTACTTC. Amino acids: CASSFASYEQYF.

This clonotype occurred a few times. The chain recombines TRBV7-2 with TRBJ2-3; 12 bases fit TRBD2. There are 17 residues in the CDR3. V was pared by 0 bases and J by 5 bases, with 6 bases of the junction left unmatched. CDR1 is SGHTA, CDR2 FQGNSA, per germline. CDR3 in amino acids: CASSLAASGRVGDTQYF. CDR3 coding DNA: TGTGCCAGCAGCTTAGCGGCTAGCGGGAGGGTGGGAGATACGCAGTATTTT.

Only a few counts were recorded for this clonotype. At one end, the junction sequence differs from germline, possibly due to a read error. The J gene is TRBJ2-7, the V gene TRBV20-1; 7 nucleotides agree with TRBD1. The CDR3 contains 18 residues. CDR1 is DFQATT and CDR2 is SNEGSKA in the germline V gene (reference sequence). The CDR3, as DNA: TGCAATGCTCGGAACACAGGGGCCAAGACAGGCGATCAATACGAGCAGTACTTC. This gives the protein CNARNTGAKTGDQYEQYF.

The chain is built from TRBV10-3 and TRBJ1-2; the match to TRBD1 covers 7 bases. The V gene end was trimmed by 4 bases and the J gene end by 8 bases; junction bases not matched to a gene: 16. The CDR3 contains 16 residues. CDR1 is ENHRY and CDR2 is SYGVKD in the germline V gene. DNA for the CDR3: TGTGCCATCAGTGGTGCGACAGGGCCCAATATGGACGGCTACACCTTC. Its protein is CAISGATGPNMDGYTF.

This clonotype was observed a few times. The rearrangement joins TRBV5-1 to TRBJ1-6; D unresolved. V was shortened by 4 bases and J by 10 bases, with 18 bases between the two germline ends. The germline V gene has CDR1 SGHRS and CDR2 YFSETQ. The CDR3 consists of 15 residues. Written as DNA, the CDR3 is TGCGCCAGCAGCCTGACGACGGGATATGGCTCACCCCTCCACTTT. Translated: CASSLTTGYGSPLHF.

This clonotype was counted many times. The rearrangement uses TRBV29-1 and TRBJ1-2; weak D call: TRBD1 (6 bases). This CDR3 spans 13 amino acids. Germline CDR1 is SQVTM and CDR2 is ANQGSEA. V shed 2 bases and J shed 2 bases, with 9 bases lying between them. CDR3: CSVETGRNYGYTF. CDR3 DNA sequence: TGCAGCGTTGAAACAGGGCGGAACTATGGCTACACCTTC.

CDR3 in amino acids: CASSLGTSGKLSTDTQYF. The CDR3 DNA reads as TGTGCCAGCAGCTTAGGGACTAGCGGGAAATTGAGCACAGATACGCAGTATTTT. V gene TRBV5-5 combines with J gene TRBJ2-3, with 13 bases fitting TRBD2. The germline gives CDR1 SGHKS, CDR2 YYEKEE (reference sequence). V lost 2 bases, J lost 0 bases, and 6 bases stayed unmatched. The CDR3 totals 18 residues.

Concerning this clonotype itself: The junction and the germline gene differ at one end; a read error may be behind it. V and J are TRBV28 and TRBJ2-1; D may be TRBD2 (7 bases). Germline CDR1 is MDHEN and CDR2 is SYDVKM. The CDR3 loop spans 15 amino acids. The CDR3 DNA reads TGTGCCAGCAGTTCCCCCGGGGGGCTCTACAATGATCAGTTCTTC. It specifies CASSSPGGLYNDQFF. The full variable domain, its missing parts supplied by reference TRBV28 and TRBJ2-1, is DVKVTQSSRYLVKRTGEKVFLECVQDMDHENMFWYRQDPGLGLRLIYFSYDVKMKEKGDIPEGYSVSREKKERFSLILESASTNQTSMYLCASSSPGGLYNDQFFGPGTRLTVL.

In its sample, this clonotype was seen once. This clone may be a read error of a much larger clone one base away. This chain uses TRBV7-6 with TRBJ2-7; D assignment may be TRBD1 or TRBD2 (5 bases each). The CDR3 is made up of 14 amino acids. Germline CDR1 and CDR2: SGHVS and FNYEAQ. The CDR3 loop is CVSSSRSGTPNAYF. The CDR3, as DNA: TGTGTCAGCAGCTCGAGATCCGGGACCCCCAACGCGTACTTC.

V usage is TRBV6-6 and J usage is TRBJ2-2; 7 nucleotides match TRBD2. V was pared by 0 bases and J by 0 bases, with 4 bases of the junction left unmatched. Germline values: CDR1 MNHNY, CDR2 SVGAGI (reference sequence). The CDR3 has 17 residues. The CDR3 is CASSYSRGVANTGELFF. The CDR3 DNA follows: TGTGCCAGCAGTTACTCTCGGGGGGTCGCGAACACCGGGGAGCTGTTTTTT.

This chain links TRBV10-3 with TRBJ2-3; D might be TRBD2 (6 bases). V was shortened by 11 bases and J by 4 bases, with 19 bases between the two germline ends. This CDR3 spans 14 amino acids. CDR1 and CDR2 (germline): ENHRY, SYGVKD. This CDR3 is CAVRASVAPDTQYF. The CDR3 DNA sequence: TGTGCCGTCCGGGCTAGCGTAGCCCCAGATACGCAGTATTTT.

This clonotype was observed many times. The chain has TRBV7-9 and TRBJ2-3; D remains unclear. Between the trimmed V and J ends, which lost 3 bases and 0 bases, there was a span of 13 bases. The CDR3 has 16 amino acids. Germline CDR1 reads SEHNR; CDR2 reads FQNEAQ (reference sequence). The CDR3 region has the DNA TGTGCCAGCAGCTTGGCCAGTAAGATGAGCACAGATACGCAGTATTTT. Its protein is CASSLASKMSTDTQYF. Filled out from reference TRBV7-9 and TRBJ2-3, the complete variable domain reads DTGVSQNPRHKITKRGQNVTFRCDPISEHNRLYWYRQTLGQGPEFLTYFQNEAQLEKSRLLSDRFSAERPKGSFSTLEIQRTEQGDSAMYLCASSLASKMSTDTQYFGPGTRLTVL.

V usage is TRBV7-2 and J usage is TRBJ1-6; the D is unclear. CDR1 and CDR2 (germline): SGHTA, FQGNSA. The CDR3 sequence is 16 residues long. V lost 5 bases, J lost 9 bases, and 20 bases lay in between. CDR3 sequence reads: CASSPSAGQKGSPLHF. The CDR3 region has the DNA TGTGCCAGCAGCCCCTCGGCCGGTCAGAAAGGTTCACCCCTCCACTTT.

This clonotype was seen more than once but under ten times. The chain uses TRBV6-6 and TRBJ2-6; TRBD1 is a possible D gene (6 bases). This CDR3 region has 15 residues. The germline V and J ends were trimmed by 8 bases and 2 bases, with 13 bases remaining between them. Germline loops: CDR1 MNHNY, CDR2 SVGAGI (reference sequence). The CDR3 protein is CASRRTGTGANVLTF. In nucleotides, the CDR3 is TGTGCCAGCCGGCGAACAGGGACTGGGGCCAACGTCCTGACTTTC.

This clonotype was counted between two and nine times. The chain combines TRBV7-2 with TRBJ2-1; 7 nucleotides agree with TRBD2. Germline assignment: CDR1 SGHTA and CDR2 FQGNSA. The CDR3 sequence is 16 residues long. Trimming removed 1 base from V and 8 bases from J; junction bases left unmatched: 11. CDR3 nucleotide sequence: TGTGCCAGCAGCTTAGAGGGGTTCGGGAGGAGGGATGAGCAGTTCTTC. Translated: CASSLEGFGRRDEQFF.

The chain links TRBV20-1 to TRBJ2-7, with 9 nucleotides matching TRBD2. The CDR3 runs 14 residues. Per the germline V gene, CDR1 is DFQATT and CDR2 is SNEGSKA (reference sequence). The V and J ends lost 6 bases and 4 bases, in that order; junction bases with no gene match: 10. The CDR3 DNA is TGCAGTGCCGAGGGGGCTAGCGGGGCGTACGAGCAGTACTTC. It codes for CSAEGASGAYEQYF.

This clonotype was counted at least ten times. The V gene is TRBV10-3, the J gene TRBJ1-2; D gene uncertain. Germline V CDR1 and CDR2: ENHRY, SYGVKD. The length of the CDR3 is 13 residues. The V and J ends lost 6 bases and 2 bases respectively, with 10 bases between them. This chain's CDR3 is CAIRGDSNYGYTF. The DNA for the CDR3 is TGTGCCATCAGGGGAGACTCAAACTATGGCTACACCTTC.

V usage is TRBV7-9 and J usage is TRBJ2-1; 8 nucleotides agree with TRBD2. J was trimmed by 5 bases and V by 5 bases; bases with no gene match: 11. Germline V gene lookup returns CDR1 SEHNR and CDR2 FQNEAQ (reference sequence). CDR3 length: 16 residues. DNA of the CDR3: TGTGCCAGCAGCCCCACCGCAGCGGGAGTCCACAATGAGCAGTTCTTC. It encodes CASSPTAAGVHNEQFF.

The V gene is TRBV20-1, the J gene TRBJ1-1, with D possibly TRBD1 on 6 matching bases. V lost 1 base, J lost 4 bases, and 16 bases lay in between. Germline values: CDR1 DFQATT, CDR2 SNEGSKA (reference sequence). The CDR3 totals 15 residues. The CDR3 is CSARVVGGSVTEAFF. CDR3 DNA sequence: TGCAGTGCTAGAGTTGTAGGGGGAAGTGTCACTGAAGCTTTCTTT.

At least ten counts were recorded for this clonotype. The chain combines TRBV7-2 with TRBJ2-4; D is tentatively TRBD1 or TRBD2 (5 bases each). This CDR3 comprises 14 residues. Germline V lookup: CDR1 SGHTA, CDR2 FQGNSA. V lost 5 bases and J lost 5, with 13 bases in between. CDR3 in DNA: TGTGCCAGCAGCCCCTCGGGGCTGGAAAACATTCAGTACTTC. This translates into CASSPSGLENIQYF.